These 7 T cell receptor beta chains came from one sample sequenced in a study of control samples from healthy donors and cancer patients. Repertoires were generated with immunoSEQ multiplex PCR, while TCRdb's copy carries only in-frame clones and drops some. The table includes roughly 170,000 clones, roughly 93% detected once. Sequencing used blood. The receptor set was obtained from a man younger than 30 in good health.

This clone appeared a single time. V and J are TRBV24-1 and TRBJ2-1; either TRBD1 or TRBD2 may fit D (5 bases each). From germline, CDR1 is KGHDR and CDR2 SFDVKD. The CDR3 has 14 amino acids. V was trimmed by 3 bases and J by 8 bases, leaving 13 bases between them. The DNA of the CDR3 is TGTGCCACCAGTGATGCCTCTGGGACCCATGAGCAGTTCTTC. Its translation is CATSDASGTHEQFF.

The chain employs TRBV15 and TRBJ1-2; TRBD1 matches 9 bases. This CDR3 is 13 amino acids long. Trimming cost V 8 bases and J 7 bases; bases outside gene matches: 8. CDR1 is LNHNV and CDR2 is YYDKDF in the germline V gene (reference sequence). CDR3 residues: CATGTGTGFGYTF. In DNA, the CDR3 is TGTGCCACCGGTACCGGGACAGGGTTTGGCTACACCTTC.

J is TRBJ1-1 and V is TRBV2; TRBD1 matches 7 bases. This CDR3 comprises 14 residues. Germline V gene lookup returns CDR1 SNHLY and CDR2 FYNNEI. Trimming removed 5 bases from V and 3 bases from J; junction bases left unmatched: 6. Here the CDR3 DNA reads TGTGCCAGCAGTTCGACAGGGAAGTACACTGAAGCTTTCTTT. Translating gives CASSSTGKYTEAFF.

CDR3 residues: CASSPEAAGNDYGYTF. CDR3 nucleotides: TGCGCCAGCAGCCCGGAAGCGGCCGGGAACGACTATGGCTACACCTTC. The J gene is TRBJ1-2, the V gene TRBV4-1; D is uncertain. The germline CDR1 and CDR2 sequences are MGHRA and YSYEKL. This CDR3 is 16 amino acids long. Between the trimmed V and J ends, which lost 4 bases and 3 bases, there was a span of 18 bases.

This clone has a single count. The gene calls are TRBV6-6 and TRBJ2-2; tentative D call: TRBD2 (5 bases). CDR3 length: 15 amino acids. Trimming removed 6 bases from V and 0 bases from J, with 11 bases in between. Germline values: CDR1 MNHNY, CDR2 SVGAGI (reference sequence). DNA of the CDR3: TGTGCCAGCAGGACCGGGAACGCGAACACCGGGGAGCTGTTTTTT. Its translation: CASRTGNANTGELFF.

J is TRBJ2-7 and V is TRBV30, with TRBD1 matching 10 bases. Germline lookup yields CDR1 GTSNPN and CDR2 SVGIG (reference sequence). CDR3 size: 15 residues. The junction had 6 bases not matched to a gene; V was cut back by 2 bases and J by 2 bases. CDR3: CAWSIPGQGTYEQYF. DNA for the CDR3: TGTGCCTGGAGTATCCCGGGACAGGGGACCTACGAGCAGTACTTC.

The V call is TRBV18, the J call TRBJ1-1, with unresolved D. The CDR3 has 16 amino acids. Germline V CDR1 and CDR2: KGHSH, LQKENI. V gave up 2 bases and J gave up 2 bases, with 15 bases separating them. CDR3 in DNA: TGTGCCAGCTCACCAATGGACTGGGGTTTAAACACTGAAGCTTTCTTT. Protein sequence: CASSPMDWGLNTEAFF.